The rows below give T cell receptor beta chains drawn from one sample of a study of blood T cell repertoires in COVID-19. Data came from immunoSEQ multiplex PCR; TCRdb stores just in-frame clones and leaves some out. Counted here are fewer than 200,000 clones, more than 65% occurring once; the ten biggest clones make up approximately 7.7%. Material for sequencing was peripheral blood. These receptors came from a woman aged 60-70 years with COVID-19, enrolled during active disease. Each CDR3 is given with its conserved first and last residue. The D gene is left open where the match is weak. The listing skips clone size in some rows; elsewhere it reads once, few, many or a size class.

v_gene	j_gene	d_gene	abundance	CDR3nt	CDR3aa
TRBV29-1	TRBJ1-3	.	once	TGCAGCGTCGCCATGAGCTCTGGAAACACCATATATTTT	CSVAMSSGNTIYF
TRBV30	TRBJ1-1	TRBD1	many	TGTGCCTGGAGAGGGGGCCTCTACACTGAAGCTTTCTTT	CAWRGGLYTEAFF
TRBV5-5	TRBJ2-3	.	few	TGTGCCAGCAGCTTTGTCGGAGACAGTGGAGATACGCAGTATTTT	CASSFVGDSGDTQYF
TRBV28	TRBJ1-5	.	.	TGTGCCAGCAGTTTACTGGGACTTACCAATCAGCCCCAGCATTTT	CASSLLGLTNQPQHF
TRBV19	TRBJ1-2	.	.	TGTGCCAGTAGTATAGGACGGAGTAACTATGGCTACACCTTC	CASSIGRSNYGYTF
TRBV7-3	TRBJ2-5	TRBD2	.	TGTGCCAGCAGCTTATACGCTAGCGGAAAAAACCAAGAGACCCAGTACTTC	CASSLYASGKNQETQYF
TRBV6-6	TRBJ2-4	TRBD1	.	TGTGCCAGCAGTTACCCATCGACAGGGGGGATGGACATTCAGTACTTC	CASSYPSTGGMDIQYF
TRBV27	TRBJ2-7	.	.	TGTGCCAGCAGATCAGGGATGGGCCTCTACGAGCAGTACTTC	CASRSGMGLYEQYF
TRBV11-2	TRBJ2-3	.	.	TGTGCCAGCAGCCGCCGATCGACGGGGGTGCCAGATACGCAGTATTTT	CASSRRSTGVPDTQYF
TRBV28	TRBJ2-7	TRBD2	.	TGTGCCAGCAGTTCAGCGTCGGGACTAGTGTACGAGCAGTACTTC	CASSSASGLVYEQYF
TRBV18	TRBJ2-2	.	.	TGTGCCAGCTCACCAAGGGGGACGAACACCGGGGAGCTGTTTTTT	CASSPRGTNTGELFF
TRBV18	TRBJ2-6	.	.	TGTGCCAGCTCACCAGGTACAATGACCAACGTCCTGACTTTC	CASSPGTMTNVLTF
TRBV6-2/TRBV6-3	TRBJ1-5	.	.	TGTGCCAGCAGCCGGCGAAGGGGTATGGAGCCCCAGCATTTT	CASSRRRGMEPQHF
TRBV5-5	TRBJ1-5	TRBD1	.	TGTGCCAGCAGCCCCGGGACAGGGGGCTCTAGTAGCAATCAGCCCCAGCATTTT	CASSPGTGGSSSNQPQHF
TRBV28	TRBJ1-5	.	.	TGTGCCAGCACCATCCGGGGAGGTAACGGCAATCAGCCCCAGCATTTT	CASTIRGGNGNQPQHF
TRBV28	TRBJ1-2	.	.	TGTGCCAGCAGTTTACAGGTTCATGGCTACACCTTC	CASSLQVHGYTF
TRBV9	TRBJ1-2	TRBD1	.	TGTGCCAGCAGCCCAAGGACAGGGGGCGGCGGCTACACCTTC	CASSPRTGGGGYTF
TRBV11-2	TRBJ2-7	TRBD2	few	TGTGCCAGCAGCCCACTAGCCGGGACTAGGCGTCAGTACGAGCAGTACTTC	CASSPLAGTRRQYEQYF
TRBV6-5	TRBJ1-1	.	.	TGTGCCAGCAGGGACGACAGGAACACTGAAGCTTTCTTT	CASRDDRNTEAFF
TRBV5-4	TRBJ2-7	.	.	TGTGCCAGCAGCTCTGACAGTATTGAGCAGTACTTC	CASSSDSIEQYF
TRBV18	TRBJ2-7	.	once	TGTGCCAGCTCACCAGACAGTTTCTACGAGCAGTACTTC	CASSPDSFYEQYF
TRBV19	TRBJ2-5	TRBD1	.	TGTGCCAGTAGTCGGGACAGAAGGTTGGAGACCCAGTACTTC	CASSRDRRLETQYF
TRBV10-3	TRBJ2-5	.	.	TGTGCCATCAGTGATGGCGGGGAGAGAGGAGAGACCCAGTACTTC	CAISDGGERGETQYF
TRBV10-3	TRBJ1-1	.	.	TGTGCCACCTCCAGGGAAGGCGACACTGAAGCTTTCTTT	CATSREGDTEAFF
TRBV20-1	TRBJ1-1	.	.	TGCAGTGCTAGTAACAGGCCCTTCATGAACACTGAAGCTTTCTTT	CSASNRPFMNTEAFF
TRBV10-3	TRBJ1-4	.	.	TGTGCCATCAGTGACGGGGTTGGTGAAAAACTGTTTTTT	CAISDGVGEKLFF
TRBV6-6	TRBJ1-2	.	.	TGTGCCAGCAGTTACTCGAGCCGCCAGACTTATGGCTACACCTTC	CASSYSSRQTYGYTF
TRBV18	TRBJ1-1	.	.	TGTGCCAGCTCACCGGACAGCTTGACTGAAGCTTTCTTT	CASSPDSLTEAFF
TRBV19	TRBJ1-5	.	.	TGTGCCAGTGCCTCGGGCATCGGGGGCAATCAGCCCCAGCATTTT	CASASGIGGNQPQHF